This passage covers 18 T cell receptor beta chains from one sample sequenced in a study of shared clonotypes between healthy human individuals. TCRdb keeps only in-frame clones here, not all; method: immunoSEQ multiplex PCR. The sample has nearly 2 million clones; about 94% are singletons. Terminally differentiated effector memory CD45RA+ cells were left out of the naive CD8 fraction, which was CD45RO-negative and positively selected for CCR7. Source material: naive CD8+ T cells sorted from blood. The receptors derive from a man younger than 30 in good health.

The chain is built from TRBV27 and TRBJ2-5; no firm D call. The germline CDR1 and CDR2 sequences are MNHEY and SMNVEV (reference sequence). CDR3 length equals 13 residues. V dropped 3 bases and J dropped 3 bases, with 8 bases sitting between them. This CDR3 is CASSFFGEETQYF. CDR3 DNA sequence: TGTGCCAGCAGTTTTTTTGGGGAAGAGACCCAGTACTTC.

In this sample, this clone turned up once. The chain links TRBV6-5 to TRBJ2-2, with TRBD2 identical over 7 bases. The germline CDR1 and CDR2 sequences are MNHEY and SVGAGI. The CDR3 extends over 15 amino acids. Losses at the gene ends were 8 bases for V and 6 bases for J; bases not matched to a gene: 12. CDR3 nucleotides: TGTGCCAGCCTAGGGGAGGGAATAAAGGCCGGGGAGCTGTTTTTT. Encoded protein: CASLGEGIKAGELFF.

The chain is built from TRBV4-1 and TRBJ2-3; D is undetermined. Trimming removed 4 bases from V and 1 base from J, with 9 bases in between. The length of the CDR3 is 14 residues. The V gene's germline CDR1 is MGHRA and CDR2 YSYEKL. The CDR3, as DNA: TGCGCCAGCAGCCTGGGTTCTGGCACAGATACGCAGTATTTT. This gives the protein CASSLGSGTDTQYF.

The rearrangement joins TRBV5-4 to TRBJ1-2, with a weak D call TRBD1 (6 bases). The germline gives CDR1 SGHNT, CDR2 YYREEE (reference sequence). The V end lost 4 bases, the J end lost 7 bases, and 20 bases lay between the germline ends. This CDR3 contains 15 residues. CDR3 DNA sequence: TGTGCCAGCAGCCCCGACGGGGGCGGCCAAAGTGGCTACACCTTC. Translation gives CASSPDGGGQSGYTF.

With respect to this clone: The same CDR3 also results from other DNA sequences found in this sample. V is TRBV4-3 and J is TRBJ2-7, with 9 bases that match TRBD2. This CDR3 has 15 amino acids. Germline CDR1 LGHNA, CDR2 YSLEER. Unmatched junction bases numbered 4, after V lost 1 base and J lost 3 bases. CDR3 bases: TGCGCCAGCAGCCAAGGTCTAGCGGGATACTACGAGCAGTACTTC. Amino acid sequence: CASSQGLAGYYEQYF.

The V call is TRBV29-1, the J call TRBJ2-2; perhaps TRBD1 as D (5 bases). This CDR3 is 13 amino acids long. Germline V CDR1 and CDR2: SQVTM, ANQGSEA. V was cut by 6 bases and J by 2 bases, with 10 bases left in between. The CDR3 DNA follows: TGCAGCGTGGGAACAGGCAACACCGGGGAGCTGTTTTTT. Translated: CSVGTGNTGELFF.

In the case of this clone: The same CDR3 arises from other DNA sequences in this sample as well. The rearrangement links TRBV11-2 to TRBJ2-7; no firm D call. Deletions cut 1 base from V and 1 base from J, with 5 bases between. Germline-derived CDR1 and CDR2 are SGHAT and FQNNGV. This CDR3 is built from 13 residues. The CDR3 protein is CASSLGQSYEQYF. In nucleotides, the CDR3 is TGTGCCAGCAGCTTAGGTCAGTCCTACGAGCAGTACTTC.

A word on this clone: Within the sample, other DNA sequences also encode this same CDR3. The chain carries TRBV27 and TRBJ1-6, with D hard to call. The V end was cut by 0 bases, the J end by 6 bases, with 3 bases between. Looked up from germline, CDR1 is MNHEY and CDR2 is SMNVEV (reference sequence). This CDR3 has 13 amino acids. CDR3 in DNA: TGTGCCAGCAGTTTATCCCTTAATTCACCCCTCCACTTT. Its translation: CASSLSLNSPLHF.

The gene calls are TRBV28 and TRBJ1-2; 7 positions agree with TRBD1. In germline, CDR1 is MDHEN, CDR2 SYDVKM. V dropped 6 bases and J dropped 0; count of bases not matched to a gene: 7. The CDR3 is 15 residues long. CDR3 in amino acids: CASSPGTVANYGYTF. Written as DNA, the CDR3 is TGTGCCAGCAGCCCCGGGACAGTAGCTAACTATGGCTACACCTTC.

In its sample, this clone was seen once. The V and J genes are TRBV18 and TRBJ1-4, with TRBD1 matching 9 bases. V lost 6 bases and J lost 6; bases outside the gene matches: 5. CDR3 length: 14 amino acids. CDR1 is KGHSH and CDR2 is LQKENI in the germline V gene. The CDR3 DNA reads as TGTGCCAGCTCGCAACAGGGGGCGGATGAAAAACTGTTTTTT. Its protein is CASSQQGADEKLFF.

The gene calls are TRBV11-3 and TRBJ1-5; D possibly corresponds to TRBD1 (6 bases). Between the trimmed V and J ends, which lost 2 bases and 5 bases, there was a span of 10 bases. The CDR3 contains 14 residues. Germline CDR1 and CDR2: SGHNT and YENEEA. CDR3 sequence (DNA): TGTGCCAGCAGCTTAAGGGGGGAGGATCAGCCCCAGCATTTT. Amino acid sequence: CASSLRGEDQPQHF.

The chain has TRBV21-1 and TRBJ2-3; the table's D call TRBD1 went unverified against the DNA. TRBV21-1 is a documented pseudogene. CDR3 size: 16 residues. DNA for the CDR3: TGTGCCAGCACCCGCGATGGGGCCATTGGGACAGATACGCAGTATTTT. It specifies CASTRDGAIGTDTQYF.

V usage is TRBV28 and J usage is TRBJ2-7; possible D gene TRBD1, 6 bases. V was pared by 5 bases and J by 4 bases, with 21 bases between. The germline V gene encodes CDR1 MDHEN and CDR2 SYDVKM. The CDR3 sequence is 16 residues long. The CDR3 DNA sequence: TGTGCCAGCAGTCTTCAACAGGGAATAGGATTGTACGAGCAGTACTTC. It yields the protein CASSLQQGIGLYEQYF.

The chain uses TRBV2 and TRBJ2-7, with TRBD2 as a possible D gene (6 bases). The ends were cut back, 11 bases at V and 2 bases at J, with 22 bases in the middle. CDR3 length: 15 residues. Per the germline V gene, CDR1 is SNHLY and CDR2 is FYNNEI. The CDR3 loop is CAGFPPLADAYEQYF. In nucleotides, the CDR3 is TGTGCCGGATTTCCGCCTTTAGCGGACGCCTACGAGCAGTACTTC.

The V call is TRBV19, the J call TRBJ2-2; D may be TRBD1 or TRBD2 (5 bases each). CDR3 length: 14 residues. Germline CDR1 and CDR2: LNHDA and SQIVND (reference sequence). Trimming removed 5 bases from V and 3 bases from J, with 10 bases in between. The CDR3 DNA reads TGTGCCAGTAGTCTCGGGACCTACACCGGGGAGCTGTTTTTT. Residues: CASSLGTYTGELFF.

In regard to this clone: Other DNA sequences in this sample translate to the same CDR3. The V and J genes are TRBV15 and TRBJ1-1, with D possibly being TRBD1 (5 bases). V shed 0 bases and J shed 4 bases, with 12 bases lying between them. This CDR3 has 15 amino acids. Per germline, CDR1 LNHNV and CDR2 YYDKDF (reference sequence). The CDR3 sequence is CATSRDRGLGTEAFF. CDR3 DNA sequence: TGTGCCACCAGCAGAGATCGGGGCCTGGGCACTGAAGCTTTCTTT.

This chain connects TRBV29-1 to TRBJ2-1; a weak D match, TRBD2 (6 bases). This CDR3 contains 19 residues. V shed 4 bases and J shed 0 bases, with 25 bases lying between them. Germline CDR1 reads SQVTM; CDR2 reads ANQGSEA. This chain's CDR3 is CSVVGLLAGTESSYNEQFF. The DNA of the CDR3 is TGCAGCGTTGTAGGTTTACTAGCCGGAACCGAAAGCTCCTACAATGAGCAGTTCTTC.

The chain joins TRBV5-6 to TRBJ2-3; possibly TRBD1 for D (5 bases). CDR1 is SGHDT, CDR2 YYEEEE, per germline. The ends were cut back, 0 bases at V and 4 bases at J, with 12 bases in the middle. The CDR3 length is 15 residues. The CDR3 sequence: CASSLAPGNADTQYF. CDR3 bases: TGTGCCAGCAGCTTGGCCCCAGGGAACGCAGATACGCAGTATTTT.